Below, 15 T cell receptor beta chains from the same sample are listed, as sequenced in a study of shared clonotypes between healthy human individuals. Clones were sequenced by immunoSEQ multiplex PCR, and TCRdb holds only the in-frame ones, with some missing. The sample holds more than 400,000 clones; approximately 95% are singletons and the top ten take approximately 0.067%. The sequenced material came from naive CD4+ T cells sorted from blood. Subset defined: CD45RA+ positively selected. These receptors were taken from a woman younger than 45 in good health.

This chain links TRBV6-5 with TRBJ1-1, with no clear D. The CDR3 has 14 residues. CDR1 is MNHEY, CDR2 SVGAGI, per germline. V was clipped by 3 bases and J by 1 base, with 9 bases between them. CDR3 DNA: TGTGCCAGCAGTTATGGTCTCTCGAACACTGAAGCTTTCTTT. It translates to CASSYGLSNTEAFF.

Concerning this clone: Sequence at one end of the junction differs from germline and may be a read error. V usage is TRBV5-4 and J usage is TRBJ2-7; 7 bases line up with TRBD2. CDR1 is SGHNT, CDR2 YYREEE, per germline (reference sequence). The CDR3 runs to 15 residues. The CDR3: CASSLDLAETYEQYF. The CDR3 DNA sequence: TGTGCCAGCAGCTTGGATCTAGCGGAGACCTATGAGCAGTACTTC.

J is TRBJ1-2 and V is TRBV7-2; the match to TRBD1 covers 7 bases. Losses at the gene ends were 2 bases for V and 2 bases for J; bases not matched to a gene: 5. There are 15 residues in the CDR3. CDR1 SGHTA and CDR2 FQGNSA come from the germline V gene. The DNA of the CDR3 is TGTGCCAGCAGCTTAACGGGACAGCTGAACTATGGCTACACCTTC. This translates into CASSLTGQLNYGYTF.

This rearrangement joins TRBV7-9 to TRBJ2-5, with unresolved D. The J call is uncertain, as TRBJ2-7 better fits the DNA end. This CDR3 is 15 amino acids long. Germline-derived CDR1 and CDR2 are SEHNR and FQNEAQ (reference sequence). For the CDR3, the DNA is TGTGCCAGCAGCCATCAAGGCCTTCGGTCCTACGAGCAGTACTTC. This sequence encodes CASSHQGLRSYEQYF.

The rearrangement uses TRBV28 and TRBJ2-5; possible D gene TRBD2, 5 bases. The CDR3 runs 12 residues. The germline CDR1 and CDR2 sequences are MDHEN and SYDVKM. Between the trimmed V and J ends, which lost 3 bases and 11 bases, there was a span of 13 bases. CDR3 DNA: TGTGCCAGCAGTTTTGGGAGCGTGGAGCAGTACTTC. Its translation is CASSFGSVEQYF.

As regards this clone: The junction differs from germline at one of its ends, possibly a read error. CDR3: CASSLGGGETQYF. CDR3 coding DNA: TGTGCCAGCAGTTTAGGGGGCGGGGAGACCCAGTACTTC. V usage is TRBV13 and J usage is TRBJ2-5; 7 bases are a match to TRBD1. The CDR3 sequence is 13 residues long. Germline CDR1 and CDR2: PRHDT and FYEKMQ (reference sequence).

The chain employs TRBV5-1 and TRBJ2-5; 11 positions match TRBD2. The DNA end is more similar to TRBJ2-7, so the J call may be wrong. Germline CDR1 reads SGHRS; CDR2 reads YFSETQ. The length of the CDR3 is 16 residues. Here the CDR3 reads CASSLRLAGSSYEQYF. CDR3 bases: TGCGCCAGCAGCTTGCGACTAGCGGGAAGCTCCTACGAGCAGTACTTC.

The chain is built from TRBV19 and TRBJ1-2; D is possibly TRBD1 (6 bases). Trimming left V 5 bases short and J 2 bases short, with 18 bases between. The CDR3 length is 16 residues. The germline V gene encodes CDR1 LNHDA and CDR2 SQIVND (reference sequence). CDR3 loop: CASSPSGAFLNYGYTF. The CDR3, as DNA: TGTGCCAGTAGTCCGTCGGGGGCATTTCTCAACTATGGCTACACCTTC.

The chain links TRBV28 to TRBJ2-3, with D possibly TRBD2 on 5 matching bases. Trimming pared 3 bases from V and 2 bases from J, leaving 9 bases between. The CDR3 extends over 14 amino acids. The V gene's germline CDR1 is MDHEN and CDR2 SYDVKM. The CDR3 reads CASSFGRVTDTQYF. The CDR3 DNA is TGTGCCAGCAGTTTTGGGAGAGTCACAGATACGCAGTATTTT.

CDR3 DNA: TGTGCCAGCAGCCCGAGACTAGCGGGCCACACCGGGGAGCTGTTTTTT. This sequence encodes CASSPRLAGHTGELFF. The rearrangement joins TRBV9 to TRBJ2-2; TRBD2 agrees at 10 bases. CDR1 is SGDLS and CDR2 is YYNGEE in the germline V gene. The CDR3 contains 16 residues. V was clipped by 4 bases and J by 3 bases; unmatched bases: 6.

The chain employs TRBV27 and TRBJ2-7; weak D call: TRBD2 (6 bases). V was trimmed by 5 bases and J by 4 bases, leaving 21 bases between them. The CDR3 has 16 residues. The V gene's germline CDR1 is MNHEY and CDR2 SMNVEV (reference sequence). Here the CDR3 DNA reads TGTGCCAGCAGTCCGACACGAGTAGCGGCTCGGTACGAGCAGTACTTC. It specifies CASSPTRVAARYEQYF.

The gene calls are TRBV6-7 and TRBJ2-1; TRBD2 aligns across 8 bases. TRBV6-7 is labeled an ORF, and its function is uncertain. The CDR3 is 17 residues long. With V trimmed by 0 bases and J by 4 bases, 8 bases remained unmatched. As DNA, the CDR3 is TGTGCCAGCAGTTACTCGAAGGGGACTAGGGGGTACAATGAGCAGTTCTTC. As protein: CASSYSKGTRGYNEQFF.

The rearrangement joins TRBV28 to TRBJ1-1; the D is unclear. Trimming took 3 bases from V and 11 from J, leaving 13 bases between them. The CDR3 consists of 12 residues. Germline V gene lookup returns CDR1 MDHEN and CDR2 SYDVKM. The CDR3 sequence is CASSLANGRAFF. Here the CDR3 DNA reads TGTGCCAGCAGTTTGGCGAACGGCCGGGCTTTCTTT. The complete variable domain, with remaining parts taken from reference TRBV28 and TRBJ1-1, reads DVKVTQSSRYLVKRTGEKVFLECVQDMDHENMFWYRQDPGLGLRLIYFSYDVKMKEKGDIPEGYSVSREKKERFSLILESASTNQTSMYLCASSLANGRAFFGQGTRLTVV.

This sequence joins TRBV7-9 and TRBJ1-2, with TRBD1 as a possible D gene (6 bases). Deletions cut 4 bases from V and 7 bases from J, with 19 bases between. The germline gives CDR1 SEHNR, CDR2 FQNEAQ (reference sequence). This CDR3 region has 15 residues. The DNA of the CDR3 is TGTGCCAGCAGCTCGGGGACACCGGAATTTGCTGGCTACACCTTC. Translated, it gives CASSSGTPEFAGYTF.

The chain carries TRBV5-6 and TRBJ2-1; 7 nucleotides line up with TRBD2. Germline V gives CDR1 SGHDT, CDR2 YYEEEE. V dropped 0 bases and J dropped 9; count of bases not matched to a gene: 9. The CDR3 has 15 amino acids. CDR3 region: CASSLGGTNLGEQFF. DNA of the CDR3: TGTGCCAGCAGCTTGGGGGGGACTAACTTGGGTGAGCAGTTCTTC.